The T cell receptor (beta chain) under discussion was sequenced for a study of identical twins. In its sample, this clonotype was seen a few times. Its specificity is unknown. Donors uniformly comprised healthy Caucasians. The CDR3 loop spans 14 amino acids. Findings and caveats of the study: Insertion counts were lower in abundant cord blood beta clonotypes, a trend that memory repertoires did not show.

Using its own MiXCR run on the 5' RACE reads, TCRdb lists one record per CDR3 protein. Of 410,000 or so distinct CDR3 sequences listed, around 20% are singletons. The clonotype was recovered from a man in his fifties or sixties in good health. The sequenced material came from naive T cells sorted from blood. The rearrangement uses TRBV21-1 and TRBJ2-2. TRBV21-1 is a pseudogene. The CDR3 region is CASSKVPKDGELFF. CDR3 bases: TGTGCCAGCAGCAAAGTACCTAAGGACGGGGAGCTGTTTTTT.